This T cell receptor (beta chain) was sequenced in a study of monozygotic twins with cystic fibrosis. On this clone itself: Its antigen is not identified.

The CDR3 is made up of 14 amino acids. Per the germline V gene, CDR1 is LGHNA and CDR2 is YNFKEQ. Generated by immunoSEQ multiplex PCR, the TCRdb table keeps only in-frame clones and is missing some. In the table there are 11,000 to 15,000 clones, approximately 84% of which are singletons. Broader study findings: Unrelated CF individuals shared fewer identical clonotypes than monozygotic CF twins. Clonality was generally low (median around 0.009), higher in the most severe patients. Shared CDR3 numbers were not associated with age, concordance or severity. In 13 of 16 pairs, V gene usage was closest to the co-twin's.

This rearrangement joins TRBV4-2 to TRBJ2-5; 7 bases agree with TRBD1. The J call may be wrong; the DNA end is better matched by TRBJ2-7. The receptor comes from a boy aged 10-17 years with cystic fibrosis. Source material: blood. The CDR3 nucleotides read TGTGCCAGCAGCCTTTTGACAGGGACCAACGAGCAGTACTTC. It specifies CASSLLTGTNEQYF.